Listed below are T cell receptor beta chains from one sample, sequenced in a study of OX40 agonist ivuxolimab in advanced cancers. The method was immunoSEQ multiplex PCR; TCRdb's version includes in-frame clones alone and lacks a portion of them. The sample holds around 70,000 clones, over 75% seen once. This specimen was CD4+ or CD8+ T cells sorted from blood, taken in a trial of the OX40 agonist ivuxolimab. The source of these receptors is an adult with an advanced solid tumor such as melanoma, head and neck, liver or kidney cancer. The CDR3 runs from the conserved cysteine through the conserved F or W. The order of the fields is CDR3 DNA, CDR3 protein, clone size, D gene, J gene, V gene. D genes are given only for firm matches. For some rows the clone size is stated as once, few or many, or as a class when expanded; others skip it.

TGTGCCAGCAGCTTCACCGGGACAGGGCTCGAGCAGTACTTC	CASSFTGTGLEQYF	.	TRBD1	TRBJ2-7	TRBV7-2
TGCGCCAGCAGCTTTGGGAACAGGGGCCAAGAGACCCAGTACTTC	CASSFGNRGQETQYF	few	TRBD1	TRBJ2-5	TRBV5-1
TGTGCCTGGGGAGGCCGTAATGAAGCTTTCTTT	CAWGGRNEAFF	few	.	TRBJ1-1	TRBV30
TGTGCCAGCAGTGAAATAAACTACAGAATTCTGAGCTCTGGGGCCAACGTCCTGACTTTC	CASSEINYRILSSGANVLTF	.	.	TRBJ2-6	TRBV6-1
TGTGCCAGCAGCAGTGTACCGGGACGGAGGAACACCGGGGAGCTGTTTTTT	CASSSVPGRRNTGELFF	.	.	TRBJ2-2	TRBV5-4
TGCGCCAGCATTCAGGGTCCACAGGGGGCTTACGGGCAGTACTTC	CASIQGPQGAYGQYF	.	TRBD1	TRBJ2-7	TRBV23-1
TGTGCCAGCTCACCAAGGACAGGGAGTGAAAAACTGTTTTTT	CASSPRTGSEKLFF	.	TRBD1	TRBJ1-4	TRBV18
TGTGCCAGCAGCTTAGCACCTTACCGGGACAGGGGGCTTCATGGCTACACCTTC	CASSLAPYRDRGLHGYTF	.	TRBD1	TRBJ1-2	TRBV7-2
TGTGCCAGCAGCTCCCATACAGCGGGAGGGACCGGGGAGCTGTTTTTT	CASSSHTAGGTGELFF	.	TRBD2	TRBJ2-2	TRBV11-3
TGTGCCAGCAGTGCAGGACTAGCGGGAGGCAATGAGCAGTTCTTC	CASSAGLAGGNEQFF	.	TRBD2	TRBJ2-1	TRBV6-1
TGTGCCAGCAGTTTAAGCCAGCTCCACCGCTATGGCTACACCTTC	CASSLSQLHRYGYTF	once	.	TRBJ1-2	TRBV27
TGTGCCAGCAGTTCCACGCAGGGAGTCGAGCAGTACTTC	CASSSTQGVEQYF	.	.	TRBJ2-7	TRBV6-6
TGTGCCAGCAGCGTAGGTGTAGCGGGGGTTAAAGAGCAGTACTTC	CASSVGVAGVKEQYF	.	TRBD2	TRBJ2-5	TRBV9
TGTGCCAGCAGCTTAGCTCTTGTCGAAAAACTGTTTTTT	CASSLALVEKLFF	.	.	TRBJ1-4	TRBV7-9
TGCGCCAGCAGCCAAGATAGAACTAGCGGGAGGAACATTCAGTACTTC	CASSQDRTSGRNIQYF	.	TRBD2	TRBJ2-4	TRBV4-3
TGTGCCAGCAGCTTGGCCGGGGGAGCGGGAACTTACAATGAGCAGTTCTTC	CASSLAGGAGTYNEQFF	.	TRBD2	TRBJ2-1	TRBV5-4
TGTGCCTGGAGTGACGGAGGGGCTAATGAAAAACTGTTTTTT	CAWSDGGANEKLFF	.	.	TRBJ1-4	TRBV30
TGTGCCAGCAGGGAAAGCGGGACCCACGAGCAGTACTTC	CASRESGTHEQYF	.	TRBD2	TRBJ2-7	TRBV7-2
TGTGCCAGCAGCTTAGGGCGGAACACTGAAGCTTTCTTT	CASSLGRNTEAFF	.	.	TRBJ1-1	TRBV7-2
TGTGCCAGCAGTGTCTTTTTAGTCGGGACAACTAATGAAAAACTGTTTTTT	CASSVFLVGTTNEKLFF	.	.	TRBJ1-4	TRBV2